This paragraph covers one TCR beta chain sequence. Its antigen is still unknown. The entry originates in a study of T-cell memory formation after mild COVID-19. Turning to the study itself: Largely, the TCR clusters proved donor specific. Study-level results: In pre-infection memory, a portion of responding clones appeared, which suggested that cross-reactive memory joined. CD4+ bias marked clones expanding day 15 to 37, unlike balanced contracting clones.

This CDR3 comprises 14 residues. V was pared by 2 bases and J by 2 bases, with 10 bases between. Barcoded TCR alpha and TCR beta cDNA libraries with UMIs came from 5'RACE using constant-segment primers. TCRdb analysed the 5' RACE reads with MiXCR anew, one entry per CDR3 protein. The table has about 130,000 distinct CDR3 sequences, roughly 15% seen once. This TCR was recovered from an adult woman who had mild COVID-19 (a few samples of this study predate the infection). Cell type and time point are not known. The rearrangement joins TRBV12-3 or TRBV12-4 to TRBJ2-7; no firm D call. The source material was PBMCs or a T cell subset sorted from them (not recorded which). The CDR3 sequence: CASSLTTGTYEQYF. The CDR3 coding sequence is TGTGCCAGCAGTTTAACGACTGGAACCTACGAGCAGTACTTC.